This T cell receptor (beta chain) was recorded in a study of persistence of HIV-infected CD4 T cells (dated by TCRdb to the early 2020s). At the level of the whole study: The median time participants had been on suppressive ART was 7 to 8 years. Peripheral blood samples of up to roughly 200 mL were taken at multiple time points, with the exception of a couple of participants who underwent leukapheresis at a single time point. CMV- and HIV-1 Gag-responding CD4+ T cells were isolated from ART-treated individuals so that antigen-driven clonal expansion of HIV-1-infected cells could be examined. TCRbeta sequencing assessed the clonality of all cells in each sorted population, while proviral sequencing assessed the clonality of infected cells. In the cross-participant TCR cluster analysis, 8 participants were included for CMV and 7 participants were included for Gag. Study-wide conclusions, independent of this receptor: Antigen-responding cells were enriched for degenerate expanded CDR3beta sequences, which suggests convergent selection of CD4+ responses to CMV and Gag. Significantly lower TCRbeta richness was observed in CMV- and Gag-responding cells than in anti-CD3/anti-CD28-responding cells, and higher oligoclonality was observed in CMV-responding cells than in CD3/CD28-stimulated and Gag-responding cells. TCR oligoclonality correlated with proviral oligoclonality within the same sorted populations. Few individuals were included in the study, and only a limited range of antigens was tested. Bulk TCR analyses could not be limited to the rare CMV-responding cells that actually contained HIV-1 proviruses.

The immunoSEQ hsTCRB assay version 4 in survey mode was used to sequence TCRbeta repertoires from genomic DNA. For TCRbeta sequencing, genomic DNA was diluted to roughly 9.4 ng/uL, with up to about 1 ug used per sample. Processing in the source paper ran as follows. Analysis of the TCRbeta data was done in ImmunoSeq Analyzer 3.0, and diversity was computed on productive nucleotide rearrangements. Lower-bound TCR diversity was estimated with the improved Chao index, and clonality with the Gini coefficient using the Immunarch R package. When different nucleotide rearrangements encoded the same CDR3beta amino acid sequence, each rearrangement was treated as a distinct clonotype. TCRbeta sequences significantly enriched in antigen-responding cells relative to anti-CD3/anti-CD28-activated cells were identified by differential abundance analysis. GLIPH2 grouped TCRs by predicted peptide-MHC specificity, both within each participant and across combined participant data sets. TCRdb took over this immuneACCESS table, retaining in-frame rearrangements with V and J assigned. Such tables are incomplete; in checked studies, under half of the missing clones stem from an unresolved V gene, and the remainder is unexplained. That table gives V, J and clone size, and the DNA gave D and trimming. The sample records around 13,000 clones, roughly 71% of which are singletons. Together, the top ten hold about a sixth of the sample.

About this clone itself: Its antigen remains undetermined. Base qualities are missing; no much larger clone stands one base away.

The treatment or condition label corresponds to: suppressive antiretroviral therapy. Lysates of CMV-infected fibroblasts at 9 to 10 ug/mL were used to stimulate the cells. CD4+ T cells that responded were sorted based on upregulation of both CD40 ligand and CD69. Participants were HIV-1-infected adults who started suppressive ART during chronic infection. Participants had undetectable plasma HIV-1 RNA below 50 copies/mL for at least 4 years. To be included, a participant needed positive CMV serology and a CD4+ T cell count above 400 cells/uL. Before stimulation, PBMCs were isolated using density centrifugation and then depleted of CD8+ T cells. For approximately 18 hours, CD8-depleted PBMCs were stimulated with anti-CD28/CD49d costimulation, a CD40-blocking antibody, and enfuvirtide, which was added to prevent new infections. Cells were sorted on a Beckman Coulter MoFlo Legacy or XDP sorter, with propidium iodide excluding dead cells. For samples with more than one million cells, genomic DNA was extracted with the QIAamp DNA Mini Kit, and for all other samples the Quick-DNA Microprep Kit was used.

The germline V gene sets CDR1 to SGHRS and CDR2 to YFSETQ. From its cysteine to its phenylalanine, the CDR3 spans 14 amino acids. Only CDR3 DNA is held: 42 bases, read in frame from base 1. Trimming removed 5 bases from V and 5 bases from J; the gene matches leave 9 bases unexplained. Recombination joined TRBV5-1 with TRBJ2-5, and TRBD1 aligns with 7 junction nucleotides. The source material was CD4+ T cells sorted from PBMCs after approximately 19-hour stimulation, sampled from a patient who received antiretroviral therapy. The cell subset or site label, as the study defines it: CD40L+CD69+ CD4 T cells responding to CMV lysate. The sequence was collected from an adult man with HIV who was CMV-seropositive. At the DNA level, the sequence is TGCGCCAGCAGGACGGGACAGTTTAGGGAGACCCAGTACTTC. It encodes CASRTGQFRETQYF.